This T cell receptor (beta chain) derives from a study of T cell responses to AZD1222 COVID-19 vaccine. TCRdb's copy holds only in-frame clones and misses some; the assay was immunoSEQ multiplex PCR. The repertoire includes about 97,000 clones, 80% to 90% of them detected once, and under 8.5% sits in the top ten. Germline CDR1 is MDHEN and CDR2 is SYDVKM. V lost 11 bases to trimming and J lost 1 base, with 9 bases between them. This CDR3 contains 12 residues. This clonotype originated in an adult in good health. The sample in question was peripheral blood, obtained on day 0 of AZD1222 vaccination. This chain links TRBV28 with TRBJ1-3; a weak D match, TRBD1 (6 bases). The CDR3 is CAEQGSGNTIYF. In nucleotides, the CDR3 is TGTGCCGAACAGGGTTCTGGAAACACCATATATTTT. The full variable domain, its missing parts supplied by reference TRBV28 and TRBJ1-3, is DVKVTQSSRYLVKRTGEKVFLECVQDMDHENMFWYRQDPGLGLRLIYFSYDVKMKEKGDIPEGYSVSREKKERFSLILESASTNQTSMYLCAEQGSGNTIYFGEGSWLTVV.